This TCR beta chain was recovered during a study of blood T cells in healthy people across ages (dated by TCRdb to between 2015 and 2016). Concerning the study at large: In model experiments, template switching captured roughly one uniquely barcoded TCR beta cDNA molecule for every two T cells. For two donors (one aged 18 to 29 and one aged 80 or older), the study analyzed two additional independent replicas of 1 million unique cDNA reads from the same blood draw. Using deep sequencing normalized with unique cDNA molecular identifiers, the study measured how TCR beta repertoire diversity changes with age. Donors were grouped into four age groups: young (average approximately 16 years), middle-aged (over 35), aged (around 66) and long-lived (around 82).

Systemically healthy Caucasian individuals from Russia, about 38 in total and aged about 6 to 90 years, were included as donors. Each donor gave around 9.5 milliliters of peripheral blood, collected into EDTA-treated Vacutainer tubes. Ficoll-Paque density-gradient centrifugation was used to isolate PBMCs, with at least 7 million obtained per sample. Trizol reagent was used to extract total RNA from the PBMCs, yielding at least 5.5 micrograms per sample. For every donor, flow cytometry on a PBMC aliquot measured the percentage of naive CD45RAhigh/CD27high T cells. Comments on this clonotype: What this receptor recognizes is not known. Base qualities are not at hand, and no much larger clone is one base apart.

Libraries were constructed by 5' RACE. For sequencing, an Illumina HiSeq 2500 was employed. A second PCR of roughly 7 to 12 cycles was performed with a sample-barcoded 5' primer and a J-beta primer mix. Each TCR beta cDNA molecule received a unique molecular identifier from a template-switch 5' adaptor carrying 12 random nucleotides. Each sample yielded at least 3 million CDR3-containing paired-end reads. First-strand cDNA synthesis was performed from all RNA using the Mint cDNA synthesis kit, with priming by a TRBC-specific oligonucleotide. Following uracil-DNA glycosylase treatment, all cDNA underwent a first 18-cycle PCR with the universal primers M1SS and BC2_uni_R. The authors' analysis ran thus. Normalization of each sample was performed by random selection of 1 million high-quality reads, each carrying a distinct molecular identifier. Reads sharing molecular identifiers were discarded rather than binned into consensus sequences. MiTCR, set to a Q25 quality threshold and the strictest error-elimination algorithm, was used for CDR3 identification, clonotype clustering and error correction. A nonparametric unseen species model with Euler transformation was used to estimate a lower bound on total TCR beta diversity. TCRdb passed the public sequencing reads through fastp at Q25 and MiXCR, retaining productive beta sequences. Merged by CDR3 protein, the rows form single entries marked with the most common genes and DNA. Clone size and V and J calls follow TCRdb, not the original study. Present in this sample are around 1,000,000 distinct CDR3 sequences, 20% to 25% of which were seen just once. 0.65% to 0.75% of the sample is taken by the ten largest.

The study at large found these results: Since profiling was done on bulk unsorted PBMCs, naive and antigen-experienced compartments could not be conclusively compared. Estimates of total diversity based on one million sequenced T cells were considered lower bounds and underestimates. As age increased, observed TCR beta diversity per million T cells dropped in a roughly linear way, and a significant reduction was already evident by age 40. The long-lived group showed more naive CD4+ T cells, fewer expanded clones and increased TCR diversity than the aged group, suggesting age selection. Donor CMV infection status was unknown, potentially confounding age-related changes in expanded clonotypes. The percentage of naive T cells measured by flow cytometry correlated strongly with observed TCR beta diversity.

The CDR3 numbers 13 residues from cysteine through phenylalanine. The DNA shown is the 39-base CDR3, in frame from base 1. Unmatched junction bases come to 3, with V trimmed by 0 bases and J by 11 bases. For CDR1 and CDR2, the germline V gene lists SGHDN and FVKESK. These same records also appear under a second study, on T cells of mothers and their children. From that second study: The donors were nine systemically healthy Caucasian individuals, made up of three mothers and their six children. cDNA synthesis consumed the entire amount of extracted RNA, loaded at around 1.5 ug RNA in each 15 ul reaction. Sample barcodes and 2-4 random nucleotides were added via the M1S primer in the second PCR. Over 8 million TCR beta CDR3 reads were obtained for each mother, and approximately 2.9 million reads were obtained for each child. Thymic selection similarly shapes TCR recombination output in related and unrelated pairs, with minor effect from inherited differences. Related mother-child pairs always showed normalized repertoire overlap that was slightly higher than in unrelated mother-child pairs, though the difference was never significant. No persistent microchimeric T cell clones were detected, at a sensitivity of approximately 100 clones per million clonotypes. To look for features that set related mother-child pairs apart from unrelated individuals, the researchers ran deep NGS to compare the TCR beta repertoires of mothers and children. The mean age was about 37 +/- 4 years for the mothers and approximately 11 +/- 4 years for the children. Libraries were sequenced on Illumina HiSeq 2000 with 100+100 nt paired-end reads after adapter ligation with NEBNext reagents. To prevent cross-contamination, the mother and child libraries were prepared one month apart and sequenced in separate runs. Each donor had between about 450,000 and 2,100,000 distinct TCR beta clonotypes identified. Naive TCR beta clonotypes were estimated from low-frequency clonotypes matched to each donor's FACS-determined naive share, without sorting.

This sequence was found in a girl aged 2 to 9 in good health. The sequenced material came from blood. The rearrangement combines TRBV14 with TRBJ1-4; 7 central nucleotides agree with TRBD1. The DNA sequence reads TGTGCCAGCAGCCAAGATGTACAGGGGAAACTGTTTTTT. Protein translation: CASSQDVQGKLFF.